This T cell receptor (beta chain) was captured by sequencing in a study of cytomegalovirus exposure and HLA in healthy donors. Whole-study results and caveats: The study recorded about 160 TCR beta chains that were cytomegalovirus-associated. The classifier was said to identify cytomegalovirus status with high specificity and sensitivity.

This CDR3 comprises 13 residues. The V gene lost 2 bases and the J gene lost 2 bases, with 10 bases spanning the gap. Germline assignment: CDR1 SQVTM and CDR2 ANQGSEA. Libraries were prepared by immunoSEQ multiplex PCR; TCRdb keeps only in-frame clonotypes and omits some of them. The data show approximately 88,000 clones, approximately 96% seen once. The donors were members of the roughly 120-subject validation cohort (separate from the approximately 670-subject first cohort). Comment on this clone: Antigen unknown.

Material for sequencing was PBMCs. The chain recombines TRBV29-1 with TRBJ2-7, with no clear D. The receptor's source is a woman younger than 30 in good health and CMV-seronegative. CDR3 sequence: CSVELSRAYEQYF. CDR3 bases: TGCAGCGTTGAATTGTCTCGCGCCTACGAGCAGTACTTC.